This TCR beta chain was observed in a study of blood T cell repertoires in COVID-19. About the study: T cells, B-cell-depleted T cells, or PBMCs provided the cDNA or gDNA that served as material.

Produced via immunoSEQ multiplex PCR; TCRdb's table is partial and in-frame only. Of more than 400,000 clones in the sample, roughly 87% were seen once. From germline, CDR1 is SQVTM and CDR2 ANQGSEA. This CDR3 contains 15 residues. V lost 4 bases to trimming and J lost 1 base; unmatched junction nucleotides: 6. The source of this sequence is a man aged 18 to 30 who had recovered from COVID-19. The sequenced material came from PBMCs or T cells enriched from blood (not recorded which). V is TRBV29-1 and J is TRBJ1-1, with 10 bases lining up with TRBD1. For the CDR3, the DNA is TGCAGCGTTGCTGGGACAGGGGACGCGAACACTGAAGCTTTCTTT. Its translation: CSVAGTGDANTEAFF.